What follows describes a single T cell receptor beta chain. The target of this receptor is not known. Per-base qualities were not stored, and no clone one base away is much larger. The data derive from a study of shared clonotypes between healthy human individuals (dated by TCRdb to the early 2020s). Regarding the study in general: The cohort comprised a couple of women and three men aged 18 to 49 years. For each donor, CD4 naive and CD4 memory were each given three plates, CD8 naive was given two plates, and CD8 memory was given one plate. Blood TCR repertoires of roughly five healthy adults were deeply sequenced to estimate repertoire size and the extent of clonotype sharing between individuals. Between about 0.85 and 9.5 billion PBMCs per donor were obtained by leukapheresis. Libraries were prepared and TCR repertoires were sequenced by different laboratories using diverse techniques, in order to increase sequencing depth and limit assay-specific biases.

Donors were healthy HIV-negative adults with no recently reported acute infections or vaccinations. All donors were Caucasian adults living in Nashville, Tennessee, USA. Magnetic negative selection was used to enrich CD4+ T cells, after which naive cells were positively selected on CD45RA and the negative fraction became the memory subset. After blood collection by leukapheresis, PBMCs were isolated using Ficoll-Histopaque density gradient centrifugation and then cryopreserved in the vapor phase of liquid nitrogen. Analytical flow cytometry was used to check the purity and quantity of each magnetically sorted T cell population. Genomic DNA was isolated from each sorted fraction and quantified by UV absorbance on a Nanodrop 2000c. Results the study describes overall, beyond this receptor: Naive subsets generally had larger estimated clonotype richness than memory subsets. Incomplete sequencing was indicated by rarefaction of sorted-subset datasets, despite the large sequencing depth. Pairwise subsampling led to the expectation that sequencing depth would affect the degree of clonotype sharing among donors. Roughly 5% of naive CD4, more than 3% of naive CD8, about 2.1% of memory CD4, and more than 0.35% of memory CD8 clonotypes were shared across several donors. Sampling was restricted to blood, and TCR repertoires in tissue are likely to differ from TCR repertoires in blood. Clonotypes shared by all four sorted-subset donors showed higher generation probabilities than non-shared clonotypes. Because the study included only a small number of donors, the genetic and exposure-history diversity represented was limited.

Using the deep immunoSEQ assay, multiplex PCR amplified TCR CDR3 regions from genomic DNA. Extracted genomic DNA from each cell subset was spread evenly across all wells of several immunoSEQ 96-well plates, with each plate serving as a replicate. Each replicate PCR for sorted subsets received 150 to 250 ng genomic DNA, equal to about 30,000 T cell genomes. Purified libraries were measured with a Qubit 3.0 fluorometer, size-checked on a Bioanalyzer 2100, and measured again with the KAPA Library Quantification kit. Every immunoSEQ 96-well plate was sequenced on a separate single-read 150-cycle Illumina NextSeq 550 flow cell. Per the original workflow: Because the immunoSEQ output held only junctional sequences and lacked quality scores, the filtering could not match the filtering applied to full-length reads. To assign V/J genes and CDR3, sequences were annotated against IMGT germline references using PyIR, a Python wrapper for IgBLAST v1.9. Reads were filtered out if the reads had weak V/J assignments (E-value above 1e-6), no CDR3, stop codons, out-of-frame junctions, or ambiguous translated residues. A V3J clonotype was defined by an identical inferred V gene, J gene, and CDR3 amino acid sequence. The percentage overlap between two repertoires was calculated by dividing the number of shared unique clonotypes by the size of the smaller repertoire. RTK rarefaction, the Chao1 estimator, and Recon v2.1 estimates of unobserved clonotypes were used to assess repertoire richness. Generation probabilities for all TCRbeta clonotypes obtained by the gDNA method from several donors were computed using OLGA. TCRdb carries this immuneACCESS record with in-frame sequences only. Its versions omit some clonotypes, under half of them owing to an unresolved V gene in the studies checked, with the rest unexplained. That table gives V, J and clone size, and the DNA gave D and trimming. The sample table lists roughly 1.5 million clones, roughly 98% of them with a count of one. 0.4% to 0.55% of the sample is taken by the ten largest.

Here V drops 2 bases and J drops 7 bases, and the junction holds 10 bases not matched to any gene. From the cysteine through the phenylalanine, the CDR3 covers 16 amino acids. Kept here is only the CDR3 DNA, which spans 48 bases and is read in frame from base 1. Reading the germline V gene gives CDR1 MDHEN and CDR2 SYDVKM. This clonotype originated in a man between 25 and 39 years old in good health. Rearrangement joined TRBV28 to TRBJ1-4; TRBD1 matches 7 bases in the middle. Sequences were obtained from naive CD4+ T cells sorted from blood. The sample's cell subset or site label, decoded: CD45RA+ positively selected. The CDR3 reads as follows: CASSLALAGGVEKLFF. The sequenced DNA is TGTGCCAGCAGTTTAGCCCTGGCAGGGGGTGTTGAAAAACTGTTTTTT.